Below, 6 T cell receptor beta chains from the same sample are listed, as sequenced in a study of blood T cell repertoires in COVID-19. Clones were read by immunoSEQ multiplex PCR, and TCRdb kept only the in-frame ones, dropping some. This repertoire shows 40,000 or so clones, about 90% found once; its top ten account for under 30%. The specimen was peripheral blood. Receptor source: a man in his fifties or sixties with active or convalescent COVID-19.

V gene TRBV5-1 combines with J gene TRBJ2-7; maybe TRBD2 (5 bases). The length of the CDR3 is 13 residues. The V end lost 5 bases, the J end lost 6 bases, and 15 bases lay between the germline ends. The germline V gene encodes CDR1 SGHRS and CDR2 YFSETQ. The CDR3 DNA sequence: TGCGCCAGCAGAGTAGGGTCTAGCTTCGAGCAGTACTTC. Translating it yields CASRVGSSFEQYF. The full variable domain, rest sourced from reference TRBV5-1 and TRBJ2-7, is KAGVTQTPRYLIKTRGQQVTLSCSPISGHRSVSWYQQTPGQGLQFLFEYFSETQRNKGNFPGRFSGRQFSNSRSEMNVSTLELGDSALYLCASRVGSSFEQYFGPGTRLTVT.

The table lists this clone with a count of one. V gene TRBV15 combines with J gene TRBJ1-1; D not resolved. Trimming removed 4 bases from V and 1 base from J, with 13 bases in between. Per the germline V gene, CDR1 is LNHNV and CDR2 is YYDKDF (reference sequence). The CDR3 has 15 amino acids. The CDR3 here is CATSILDWTNTEAFF. CDR3 coding DNA: TGTGCCACCAGCATCCTGGACTGGACGAACACTGAAGCTTTCTTT.

The chain has TRBV28 and TRBJ1-2, with 8 bases aligning to TRBD1. J lost 8 bases, V lost 6 bases, and 17 bases had no gene match. The germline V gene has CDR1 MDHEN and CDR2 SYDVKM. CDR3 length equals 16 residues. The CDR3 sequence is CASSYAGTGPGGGYTF. CDR3 bases: TGTGCCAGCAGCTACGCAGGGACAGGCCCAGGAGGAGGCTACACCTTC.

The genes are TRBV18 and TRBJ1-4, with no clear D. Germline CDR1 KGHSH, CDR2 LQKENI. The V end was cut by 3 bases, the J end by 8 bases, with 16 bases between. This CDR3 comprises 15 residues. The CDR3 is CASSPQWARSEKLFF. The CDR3 region has the DNA TGTGCCAGCTCACCGCAGTGGGCCCGCTCAGAAAAACTGTTTTTT.

The J gene is TRBJ2-7, the V gene TRBV27, with 9 positions matching TRBD1. Germline V gene lookup returns CDR1 MNHEY and CDR2 SMNVEV (reference sequence). The CDR3 has 15 amino acids. V lost 2 bases, J lost 2 bases, and 4 bases stayed unmatched. The CDR3 region has the DNA TGTGCCAGCAGTTTAACAGGGGGCCGGACCTACGAGCAGTACTTC. This translates into CASSLTGGRTYEQYF.

This chain uses TRBV6-5 with TRBJ1-2; 8 positions match TRBD1. J lost 1 base, V lost 2 bases, and 6 bases had no gene match. Germline V gene data show CDR1 as MNHEY and CDR2 as SVGAGI. The CDR3 length is 16 residues. The CDR3 DNA reads as TGTGCCAGCAGTTACCGTTGGACAGGGAATAACTATGGCTACACCTTC. This translates into CASSYRWTGNNYGYTF.